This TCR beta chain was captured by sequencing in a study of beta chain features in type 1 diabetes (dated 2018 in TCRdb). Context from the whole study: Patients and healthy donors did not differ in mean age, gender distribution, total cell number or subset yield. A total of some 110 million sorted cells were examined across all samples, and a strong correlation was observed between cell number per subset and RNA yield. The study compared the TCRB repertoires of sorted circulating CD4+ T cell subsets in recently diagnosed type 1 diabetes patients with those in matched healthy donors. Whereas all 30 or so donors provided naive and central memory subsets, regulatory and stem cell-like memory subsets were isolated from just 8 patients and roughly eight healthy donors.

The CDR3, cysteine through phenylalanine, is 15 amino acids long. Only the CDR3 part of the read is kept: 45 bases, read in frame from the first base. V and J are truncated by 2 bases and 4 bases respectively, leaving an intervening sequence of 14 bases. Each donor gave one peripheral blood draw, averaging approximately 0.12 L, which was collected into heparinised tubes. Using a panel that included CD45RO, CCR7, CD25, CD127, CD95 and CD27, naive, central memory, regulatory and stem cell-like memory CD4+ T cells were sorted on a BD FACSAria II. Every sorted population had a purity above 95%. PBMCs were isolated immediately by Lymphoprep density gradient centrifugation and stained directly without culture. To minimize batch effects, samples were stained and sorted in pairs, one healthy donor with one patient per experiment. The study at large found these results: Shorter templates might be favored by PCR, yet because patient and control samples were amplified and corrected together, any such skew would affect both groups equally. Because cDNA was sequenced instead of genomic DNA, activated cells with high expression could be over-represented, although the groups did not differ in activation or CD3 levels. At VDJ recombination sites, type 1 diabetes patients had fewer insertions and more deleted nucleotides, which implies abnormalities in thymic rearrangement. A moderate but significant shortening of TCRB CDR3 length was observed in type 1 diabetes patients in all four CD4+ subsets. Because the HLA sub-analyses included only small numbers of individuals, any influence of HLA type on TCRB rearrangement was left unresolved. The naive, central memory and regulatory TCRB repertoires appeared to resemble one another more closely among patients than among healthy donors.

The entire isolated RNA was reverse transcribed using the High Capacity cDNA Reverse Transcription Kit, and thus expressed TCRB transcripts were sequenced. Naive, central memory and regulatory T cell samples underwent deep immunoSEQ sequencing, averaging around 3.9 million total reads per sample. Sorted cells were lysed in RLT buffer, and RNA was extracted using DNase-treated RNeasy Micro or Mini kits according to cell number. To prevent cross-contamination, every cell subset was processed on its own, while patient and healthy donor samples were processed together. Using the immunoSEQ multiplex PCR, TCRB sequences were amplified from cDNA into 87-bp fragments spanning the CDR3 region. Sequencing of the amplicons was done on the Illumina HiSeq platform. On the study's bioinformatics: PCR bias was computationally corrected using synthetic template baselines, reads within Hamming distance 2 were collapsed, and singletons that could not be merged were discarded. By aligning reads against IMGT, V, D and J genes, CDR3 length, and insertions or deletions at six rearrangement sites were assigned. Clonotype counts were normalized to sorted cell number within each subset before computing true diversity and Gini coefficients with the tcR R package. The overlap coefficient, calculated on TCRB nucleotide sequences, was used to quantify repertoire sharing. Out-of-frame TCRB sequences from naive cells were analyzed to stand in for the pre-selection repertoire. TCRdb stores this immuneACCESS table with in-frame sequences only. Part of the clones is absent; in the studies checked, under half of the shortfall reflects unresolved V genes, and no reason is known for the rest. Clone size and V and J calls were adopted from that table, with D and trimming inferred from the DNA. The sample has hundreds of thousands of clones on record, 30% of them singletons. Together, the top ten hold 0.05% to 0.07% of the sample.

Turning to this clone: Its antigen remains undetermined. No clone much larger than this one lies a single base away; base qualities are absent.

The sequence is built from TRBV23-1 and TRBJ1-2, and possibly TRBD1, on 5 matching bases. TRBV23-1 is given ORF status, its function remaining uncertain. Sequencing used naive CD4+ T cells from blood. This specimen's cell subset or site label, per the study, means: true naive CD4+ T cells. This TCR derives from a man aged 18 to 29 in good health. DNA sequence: TGCGCCAGCAGTCAAGAGACAGATTTCCTCTATGGCTACACCTTC. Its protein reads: CASSQETDFLYGYTF.